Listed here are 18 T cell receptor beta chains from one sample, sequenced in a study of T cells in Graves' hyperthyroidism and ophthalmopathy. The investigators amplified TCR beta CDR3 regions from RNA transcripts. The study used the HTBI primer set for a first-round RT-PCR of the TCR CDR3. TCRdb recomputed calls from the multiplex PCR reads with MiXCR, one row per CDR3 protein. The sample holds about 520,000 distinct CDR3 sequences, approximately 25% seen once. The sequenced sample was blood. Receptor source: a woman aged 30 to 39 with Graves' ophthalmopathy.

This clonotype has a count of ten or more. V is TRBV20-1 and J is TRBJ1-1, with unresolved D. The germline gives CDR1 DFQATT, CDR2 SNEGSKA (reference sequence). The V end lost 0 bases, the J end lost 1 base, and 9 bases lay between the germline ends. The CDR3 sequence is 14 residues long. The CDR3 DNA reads TGCAGTGCTAGAGATAGCAGGAAGAACACTGAAGCTTTCTTT. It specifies CSARDSRKNTEAFF.

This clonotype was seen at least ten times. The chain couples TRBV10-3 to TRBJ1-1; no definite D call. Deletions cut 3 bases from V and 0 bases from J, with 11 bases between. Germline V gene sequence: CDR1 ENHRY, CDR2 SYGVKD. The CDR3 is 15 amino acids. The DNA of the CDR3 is TGTGCCATCAGTGATGGGTCCCTCCTGAACACTGAAGCTTTCTTT. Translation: CAISDGSLLNTEAFF.

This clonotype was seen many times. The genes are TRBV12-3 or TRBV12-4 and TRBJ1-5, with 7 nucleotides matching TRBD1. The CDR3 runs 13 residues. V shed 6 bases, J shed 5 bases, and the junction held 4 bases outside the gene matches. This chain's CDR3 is CASRSTGDQPQHF. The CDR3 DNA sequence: TGTGCCAGCAGAAGTACAGGGGATCAGCCCCAGCATTTT.

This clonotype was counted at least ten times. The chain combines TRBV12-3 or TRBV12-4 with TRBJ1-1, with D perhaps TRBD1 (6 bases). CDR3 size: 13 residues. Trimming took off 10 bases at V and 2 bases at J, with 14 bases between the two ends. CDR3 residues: CATWGDTNTEAFF. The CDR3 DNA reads TGTGCCACATGGGGGGACACTAACACTGAAGCTTTCTTT.

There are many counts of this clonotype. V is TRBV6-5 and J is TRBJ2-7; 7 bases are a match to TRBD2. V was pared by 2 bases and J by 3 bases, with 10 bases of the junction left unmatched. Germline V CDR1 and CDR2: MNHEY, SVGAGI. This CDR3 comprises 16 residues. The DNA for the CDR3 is TGTGCCAGCAGTTACGATAGCGGGCTCCAAATCTACGAGCAGTACTTC. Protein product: CASSYDSGLQIYEQYF.

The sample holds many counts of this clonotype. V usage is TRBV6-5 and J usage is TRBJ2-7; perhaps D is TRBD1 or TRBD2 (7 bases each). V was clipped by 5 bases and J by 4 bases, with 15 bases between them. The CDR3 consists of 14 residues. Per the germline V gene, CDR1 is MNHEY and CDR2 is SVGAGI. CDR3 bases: TGTGCCAGCAGTACGACAGGGAGGGGATACGAGCAGTACTTC. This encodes CASSTTGRGYEQYF.

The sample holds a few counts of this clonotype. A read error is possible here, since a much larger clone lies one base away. The chain's CDR3 is CANSPMGHADTEAFF. CDR3 nucleotides: TGTGCCAACAGCCCCATGGGGCACGCCGACACTGAAGCTTTCTTT. This chain connects TRBV7-8 to TRBJ1-1, with a weak D call TRBD1 (5 bases). Germline-derived CDR1 and CDR2 are SGHVS and FQNEAQ. This CDR3 contains 15 residues. Combining the CDR3 with reference TRBV7-8 and TRBJ1-1 gives the whole variable domain GAGVSQSPRYKVAKRGQDVALRCDPISGHVSLFWYQQALGQGPEFLTYFQNEAQLDKSGLPSDRFFAERPEGSVSTLKIQRTQQEDSAVYLCANSPMGHADTEAFFGQGTRLTVV.

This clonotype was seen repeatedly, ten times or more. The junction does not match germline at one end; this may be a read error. The CDR3 DNA follows: TGTGCCAGCAGCCCAGTGTACCAAGAGATCCAGTACTTC. Encoded protein: CASSPVYQEIQYF. The chain recombines TRBV27 with TRBJ2-5; the D is unclear. Germline CDR1 is MNHEY and CDR2 is SMNVEV (reference sequence). The CDR3 contains 13 residues.

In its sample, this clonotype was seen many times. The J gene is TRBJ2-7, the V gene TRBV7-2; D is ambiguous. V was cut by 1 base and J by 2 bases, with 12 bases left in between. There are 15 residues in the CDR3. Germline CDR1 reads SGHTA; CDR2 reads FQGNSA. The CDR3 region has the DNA TGTGCCAGCAGCTTAGTTGCCAGCCGTACCTACGAGCAGTACTTC. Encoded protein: CASSLVASRTYEQYF.

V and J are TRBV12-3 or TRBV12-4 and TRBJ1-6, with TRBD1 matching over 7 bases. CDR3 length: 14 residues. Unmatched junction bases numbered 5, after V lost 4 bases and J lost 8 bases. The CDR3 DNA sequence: TGTGCCAGCAGTTCGACAGGGTCCGATTCACCCCTCCACTTT. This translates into CASSSTGSDSPLHF.

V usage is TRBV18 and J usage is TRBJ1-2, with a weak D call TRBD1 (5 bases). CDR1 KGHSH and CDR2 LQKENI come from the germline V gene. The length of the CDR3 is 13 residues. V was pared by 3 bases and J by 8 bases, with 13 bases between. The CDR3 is CASSPGAEPGYTF. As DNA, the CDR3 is TGTGCCAGCTCACCTGGGGCGGAGCCCGGCTACACCTTC.

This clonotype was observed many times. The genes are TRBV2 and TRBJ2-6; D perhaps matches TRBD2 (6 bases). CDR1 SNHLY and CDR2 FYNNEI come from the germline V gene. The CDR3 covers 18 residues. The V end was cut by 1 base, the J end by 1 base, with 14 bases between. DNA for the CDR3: TGTGCCAGCAGTGAAGGATTGAGCGGGTTATCTGGGGCCAACGTCCTGACTTTC. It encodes CASSEGLSGLSGANVLTF. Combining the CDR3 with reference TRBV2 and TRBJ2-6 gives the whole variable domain EPEVTQTPSHQVTQMGQEVILRCVPISNHLYFYWYRQILGQKVEFLVSFYNNEISEKSEIFDDQFSVERPDGSNFTLKIRSTKLEDSAMYFCASSEGLSGLSGANVLTFGAGSRLTVL.

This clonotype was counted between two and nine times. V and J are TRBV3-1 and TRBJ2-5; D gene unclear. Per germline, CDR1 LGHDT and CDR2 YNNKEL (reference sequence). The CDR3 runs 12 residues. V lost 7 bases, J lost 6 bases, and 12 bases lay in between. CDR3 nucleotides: TGTGCCAGCACAGACGGGTGGAAGACCCAGTACTTC. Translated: CASTDGWKTQYF.

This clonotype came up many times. The CDR3 here is CASSLLRGGNYGYTF. The CDR3 DNA reads TGTGCCAGCAGTTTACTAAGGGGCGGGAACTATGGCTACACCTTC. This sequence joins TRBV28 and TRBJ1-2; TRBD1 might be the D (5 bases). CDR3 length: 15 amino acids. The V end lost 2 bases, the J end lost 2 bases, and 12 bases lay between the germline ends. CDR1 and CDR2 from the germline V gene are MDHEN and SYDVKM.

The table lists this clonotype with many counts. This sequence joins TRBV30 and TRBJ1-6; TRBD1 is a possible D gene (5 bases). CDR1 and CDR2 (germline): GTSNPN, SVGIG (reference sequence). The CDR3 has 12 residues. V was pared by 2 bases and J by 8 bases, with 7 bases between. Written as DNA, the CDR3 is TGTGCCTGGAGTCCAGGGTATTCACCCCTCCACTTT. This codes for CAWSPGYSPLHF. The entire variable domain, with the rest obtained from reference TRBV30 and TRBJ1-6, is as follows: SQTIHQWPATLVQPVGSPLSLECTVEGTSNPNLYWYRQAAGRGLQLLFYSVGIGQISSEVPQNLSASRPQDRQFILSSKKLLLSDSGFYLCAWSPGYSPLHFGNGTRLTVT.

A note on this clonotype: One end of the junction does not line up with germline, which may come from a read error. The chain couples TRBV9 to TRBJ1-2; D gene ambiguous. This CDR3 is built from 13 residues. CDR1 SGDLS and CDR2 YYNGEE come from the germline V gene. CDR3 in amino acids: CASSGLRMGGYSF. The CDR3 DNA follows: TGTGCCAGCAGTGGACTGCGAATGGGTGGCTACTCCTTC. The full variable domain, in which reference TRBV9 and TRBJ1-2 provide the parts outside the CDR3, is DSGVTQTPKHLITATGQRVTLRCSPRSGDLSVYWYQQSLDQGLQFLIQYYNGEERAKGNILERFSAQQFPDLHSELNLSSLELGDSALYFCASSGLRMGGYSFGSGTRLTVV.

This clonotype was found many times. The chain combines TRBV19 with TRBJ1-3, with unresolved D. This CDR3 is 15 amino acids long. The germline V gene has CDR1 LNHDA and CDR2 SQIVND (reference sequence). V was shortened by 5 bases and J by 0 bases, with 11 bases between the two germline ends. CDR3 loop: CASSPRTSSGNTIYF. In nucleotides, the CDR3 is TGTGCCAGTAGTCCCCGGACGAGCTCTGGAAACACCATATATTTT.

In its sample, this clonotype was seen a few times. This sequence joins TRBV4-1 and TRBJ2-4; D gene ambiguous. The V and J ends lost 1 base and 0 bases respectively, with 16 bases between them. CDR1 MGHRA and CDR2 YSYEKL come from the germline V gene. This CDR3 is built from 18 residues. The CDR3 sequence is CASSQVGRTVLAKNIQYF. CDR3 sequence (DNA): TGCGCCAGCAGCCAAGTGGGCCGGACGGTGCTAGCCAAAAACATTCAGTACTTC.